This is a list of T cell receptor beta chains from one sample in a study of T cell repertoires in cytomegalovirus infection. Which antigens these TCRs recognize remains unknown. TCRdb analysed the reads with MiXCR anew, one entry per CDR3 protein. Of 650,000 to 900,000 distinct CDR3 sequences listed, almost 30% are singletons. This sample comprised cultured CD8+ T cells from PBMCs, obtained from culture after CMV antigen stimulation. The receptors stem from a human donor in good health (CMV status not recorded). Some clones in this sample may be carry-over from other donors' samples. Both conserved end residues are part of each CDR3. D genes are given only for firm matches. The listing skips clone size in some rows; elsewhere it reads once, few, many or a size class.

v_call	clone_size	d_call	j_call	cdr3_nt	cdr3_aa
TRBV2	-	-	TRBJ2-3	TGTGCCAGCAGTGAGCCAGGGGCTGGGACAGATACGCAGTATTTT	CASSEPGAGTDTQYF
TRBV7-2	many	TRBD1	TRBJ2-1	TGTGCCAGCAGCTTAGGTGACAGGGGGGTAGATGAGCAGTTCTTC	CASSLGDRGVDEQFF
TRBV12-5	-	TRBD1	TRBJ2-7	TGTGCTAGTGGTTTGTCCCGACAGGGGATCGAGCAGTACTTC	CASGLSRQGIEQYF
TRBV6-5	-	-	TRBJ2-3	TGTGCCAGCAGTTACGGACCCATTGCGGATACGCAGTATTTT	CASSYGPIADTQYF
TRBV5-6	-	TRBD1	TRBJ1-1	TGTGCCAGCAGCGAACAGGGGAGGTACACTGAAGCTTTCTTT	CASSEQGRYTEAFF
TRBV7-8	few	-	TRBJ1-5	TGTGCCAGCAGCACCGCATTTTCTATGGGCAATCAGCCCCAGCATTTT	CASSTAFSMGNQPQHF
TRBV6-2/TRBV6-3	-	-	TRBJ2-5	TGTGCCAGCAGTTTAGCTTTGATAGAGACCCAGTACTTC	CASSLALIETQYF
TRBV7-6	many	-	TRBJ1-5	TGTGCCAGCAGCTTAGATCCAGGGGTTCAGCCCCAGCATTTT	CASSLDPGVQPQHF
TRBV6-5	few	TRBD2	TRBJ2-2	TGTGCCAGCAGTTATAGCGAGCGGGGGTCCAACACCGGGGAGCTGTTTTTT	CASSYSERGSNTGELFF
TRBV6-6	once	-	TRBJ1-3	TGTGCCAGCAGTAACAGGCACCCTCCGGGGGGAAACACCATATATTTT	CASSNRHPPGGNTIYF
TRBV7-9	-	-	TRBJ2-3	TGTGCCAGCAGCGCGCCGGACAAGCCTGATACGCAGTATTTT	CASSAPDKPDTQYF
TRBV7-6	-	-	TRBJ2-2	TGTGCCAGCAGCCCTAGGGAGGGGGCGGACACCGGGGAGCTGTTTTTT	CASSPREGADTGELFF
TRBV19	-	-	TRBJ1-1	TGTGCCAGTAGCCTATACCGACGGATGAACACTGAAGCTTTCTTT	CASSLYRRMNTEAFF
TRBV2	-	TRBD2	TRBJ2-2	TGTGCCAGCACAGCGGGGGGATCCACCGGGGAGCTGTTTTTT	CASTAGGSTGELFF
TRBV12-3/TRBV12-4	-	-	TRBJ2-2	TGTGCCAGCAGCTACCTACAAGGAGGGGAGCTGTTTTTT	CASSYLQGGELFF
TRBV11-2	few	-	TRBJ2-4	TGTGCCAGCAGCTTTAGGACTCTCTGGGACATTCAGTACTTC	CASSFRTLWDIQYF
TRBV4-1	few	-	TRBJ2-3	TGCGCCAGCAGCCAAGGAGACAGTTGGGACACAGATACGCAGTATTTT	CASSQGDSWDTDTQYF
TRBV4-1	-	-	TRBJ1-4	TGCGCCAGCAGCCAACAACCTGAGGAAAAACTGTTTTTT	CASSQQPEEKLFF
TRBV4-1	-	-	TRBJ2-6	TGCGCCAGCAGCCGCGTCTATTCACAGCCATATTCTGGGGCCAACGTCCTGACTTTC	CASSRVYSQPYSGANVLTF
TRBV7-6	-	-	TRBJ2-1	TGTGCCAGCAGCCCCAGTTACAACTCCTACAATGAGCAGTTCTTC	CASSPSYNSYNEQFF
TRBV4-3	-	-	TRBJ2-1	TGCGCCAGCAGCCCGGGGGGCCTTATTGAGCAGTTCTTC	CASSPGGLIEQFF
TRBV7-2	-	-	TRBJ1-1	TGTGCCAGCAGCTTAGTGAGGGTTTCGATGAACACTGAAGCTTTCTTT	CASSLVRVSMNTEAFF
TRBV4-3	-	TRBD1	TRBJ1-2	TGCGCCAGCAGCCACACTCGGACAGGGAACTATGGCTACACCTTC	CASSHTRTGNYGYTF
TRBV6-6	-	TRBD1	TRBJ1-1	TGTGCCAGCAGTTACGGGGGACAGGGTGGCACTGAAGCTTTCTTT	CASSYGGQGGTEAFF
TRBV4-1	few	-	TRBJ1-3	TGCGCCAGCAGCCCGGCCAGAGGAAACACCATATATTTT	CASSPARGNTIYF
TRBV4-1	-	-	TRBJ1-5	TGTGCCAGCAGCCAAGAGTTGGGTAGCAATCAGCCCCAGCATTTT	CASSQELGSNQPQHF
TRBV6-5	few	-	TRBJ2-7	TGTGCCAGCACGCGGGGGCTCTCCTACGAGCAGTACTTC	CASTRGLSYEQYF
TRBV5-1	-	TRBD1	TRBJ1-2	TGCGCCAGCAGCTCGGGACAGGCCCGGATCTATGGCTACACCTTC	CASSSGQARIYGYTF
TRBV19	few	-	TRBJ2-1	TGTGCCAGTAGTCAGAACCAGCAAGGGATTCATGAGCAGTTCTTC	CASSQNQQGIHEQFF
TRBV9	few	TRBD1	TRBJ2-5	TGTGCCAGCAGCGTCTTCTCTCAGGACAGGGGGCTGGGAGAGACCCAGTACTTC	CASSVFSQDRGLGETQYF
TRBV6-1	-	-	TRBJ2-4	TGTGCCAGCGTAGACAGCGCCAAAAACATTCAGTACTTC	CASVDSAKNIQYF
TRBV12-3/TRBV12-4	few	TRBD1	TRBJ2-1	TGTGCCAGCAGTTTACTACTGACAGGGGGTATTAGGAATGAGCAGTTCTTC	CASSLLLTGGIRNEQFF
TRBV7-2	few	-	TRBJ1-2	TGTGCCAGCAGCGAAGGACCCGCGGGGCACTATGGCTACACCTTC	CASSEGPAGHYGYTF
TRBV27	-	-	TRBJ2-6	TGTGCCAGCAGTCTATCCGGGGGTCTACCCGGGGCCAACGTCCTGACTTTC	CASSLSGGLPGANVLTF
TRBV7-9	few	-	TRBJ2-3	TGTGCCAGCAGCTACTACCAGGGGACCGAAACAGATACGCAGTATTTT	CASSYYQGTETDTQYF
TRBV6-5	-	-	TRBJ2-6	TGTGCCAGCAGTTATGTAGAGGGTATAGTCTCTGGGGCCAACGTCCTGACTTTC	CASSYVEGIVSGANVLTF
TRBV12-3/TRBV12-4	few	-	TRBJ2-7	TGTGCCAGCAGTGCCTTCTCCCAGGGGAAAAACTACGAGCAGTACTTC	CASSAFSQGKNYEQYF
TRBV12-3/TRBV12-4	many	-	TRBJ2-5	TGTGCCAGCAGGGGACCGGGGGCAGAGACCCAGTACTTC	CASRGPGAETQYF
TRBV7-6	-	-	TRBJ2-3	TGTGCCAGCAGCTTAGCGCAGAGGAGGGAGTCCACAGATACGCAGTATTTT	CASSLAQRRESTDTQYF
TRBV6-6	once	-	TRBJ2-3	TGTGCCAGCAGTTACTCGTCACGGGGGCGCAGGACAGATACGCAGTATTTT	CASSYSSRGRRTDTQYF
TRBV4-1	few	TRBD1	TRBJ1-2	TGCGCCAGCAGCCTCGGAGAGGGGACAGGGGGCTATGGCTACACCTTC	CASSLGEGTGGYGYTF
TRBV24-1	few	TRBD2	TRBJ2-5	TGTGCCACCAGTGTAACGGGAGGGAGACCAGAGACCCAGTACTTC	CATSVTGGRPETQYF
TRBV23-1	few	TRBD2	TRBJ2-3	TGCGCCAGCAGCCACATTCGGACTAGCGGGGGGACTTGCACAGATACGCAGTATTTT	CASSHIRTSGGTCTDTQYF
TRBV7-8	few	-	TRBJ1-2	TGTGCCAGCAGCCCGAGTAAGAATGGCTACACCTTC	CASSPSKNGYTF
TRBV6-2/TRBV6-3	few	TRBD1	TRBJ2-7	TGTGCCAGCAGCCCGTATGACAGGGGGATCAACGAGCAGTACTTC	CASSPYDRGINEQYF
TRBV10-3	few	TRBD1	TRBJ1-3	TGTGCCTCCGGGACAGGTTCCTCTGGCTCTGGAAACACCATATATTTT	CASGTGSSGSGNTIYF
TRBV11-3	many	-	TRBJ2-1	TGTGCCAGCAGCTCCCGGGACCTCTACAATGAGCAGTTCTTC	CASSSRDLYNEQFF
TRBV14	-	-	TRBJ1-1	TGTGCCAGCAGCCAAGAGATGGGTAGCACTGAAGCTTTCTTT	CASSQEMGSTEAFF
TRBV5-1	-	-	TRBJ1-1	TGCGCCAGCAGCTCGGCCAGAGGGGGGCCCAACACTGAAGCTTTCTTT	CASSSARGGPNTEAFF
TRBV7-9	few	-	TRBJ1-4	TGTGCCAGCAGCCAAGGGGGACCCAATGAAAAACTGTTTTTT	CASSQGGPNEKLFF
TRBV7-8	many	-	TRBJ2-1	TGTGCCAGCAGCTTAAGGTACGATGAGCAGTTCTTC	CASSLRYDEQFF
TRBV6-5	few	-	TRBJ1-1	TGTGCCAGCAGTTACCTTCCGGAACCAAACTTCTTAAAAGCTTTCTTT	CASSYLPEPNFLKAFF
TRBV7-2	-	TRBD2	TRBJ2-2	TGTGCCAGCCCCCTAGGGCCCAGTAGGCTAGCGGGGGTCCCCGGGGAGCTGTTTTTT	CASPLGPSRLAGVPGELFF
TRBV7-6	many	TRBD1	TRBJ2-7	TGTGCCAGCAGCGCCGGGACAGGGGCCTACGAGCAGTACTTC	CASSAGTGAYEQYF